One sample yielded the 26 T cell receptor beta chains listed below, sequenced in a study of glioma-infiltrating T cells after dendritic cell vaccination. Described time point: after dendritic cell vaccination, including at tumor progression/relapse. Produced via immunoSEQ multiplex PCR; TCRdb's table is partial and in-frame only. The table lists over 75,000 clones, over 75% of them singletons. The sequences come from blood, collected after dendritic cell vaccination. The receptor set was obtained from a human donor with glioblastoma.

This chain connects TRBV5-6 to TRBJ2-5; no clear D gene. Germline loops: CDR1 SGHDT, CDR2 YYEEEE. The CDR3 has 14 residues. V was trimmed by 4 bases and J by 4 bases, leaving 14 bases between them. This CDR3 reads CASSTLTTGETQYF. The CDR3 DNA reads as TGTGCCAGCAGCACACTGACCACGGGAGAGACCCAGTACTTC.

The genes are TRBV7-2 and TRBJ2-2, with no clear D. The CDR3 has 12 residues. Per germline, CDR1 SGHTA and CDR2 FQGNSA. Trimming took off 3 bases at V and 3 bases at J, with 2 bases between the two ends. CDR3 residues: CASSFYTGELFF. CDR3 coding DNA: TGTGCCAGCAGCTTCTACACCGGGGAGCTGTTTTTT.

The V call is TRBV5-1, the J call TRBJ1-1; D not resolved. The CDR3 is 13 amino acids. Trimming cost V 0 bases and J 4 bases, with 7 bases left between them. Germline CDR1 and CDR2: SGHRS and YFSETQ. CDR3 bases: TGCGCCAGCAGCTTGGGCTCGCGCACTGAAGCTTTCTTT. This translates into CASSLGSRTEAFF.

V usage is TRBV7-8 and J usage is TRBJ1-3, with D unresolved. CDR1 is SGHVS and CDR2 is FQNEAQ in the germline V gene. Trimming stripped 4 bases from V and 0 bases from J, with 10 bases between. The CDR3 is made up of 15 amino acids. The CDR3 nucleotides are TGTGCCAGCAGCTACCTTGCGAGCTCTGGAAACACCATATATTTT. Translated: CASSYLASSGNTIYF. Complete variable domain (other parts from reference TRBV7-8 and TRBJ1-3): GAGVSQSPRYKVAKRGQDVALRCDPISGHVSLFWYQQALGQGPEFLTYFQNEAQLDKSGLPSDRFFAERPEGSVSTLKIQRTQQEDSAVYLCASSYLASSGNTIYFGEGSWLTVV.

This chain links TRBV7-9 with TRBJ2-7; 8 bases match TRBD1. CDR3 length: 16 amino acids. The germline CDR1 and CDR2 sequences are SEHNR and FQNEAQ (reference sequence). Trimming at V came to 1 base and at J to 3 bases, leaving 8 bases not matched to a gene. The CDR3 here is CASSLGGPDRGYEQYV. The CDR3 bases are TGTGCCAGCAGCTTAGGGGGACCAGACAGGGGCTACGAGCAGTACGTC.

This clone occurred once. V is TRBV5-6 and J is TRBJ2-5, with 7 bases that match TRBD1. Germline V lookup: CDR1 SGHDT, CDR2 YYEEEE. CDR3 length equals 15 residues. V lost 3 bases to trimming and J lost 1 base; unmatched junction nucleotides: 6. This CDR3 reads CASSSYRDSQETQYF. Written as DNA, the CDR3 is TGTGCCAGCAGCTCATACCGGGACAGCCAAGAGACCCAGTACTTC. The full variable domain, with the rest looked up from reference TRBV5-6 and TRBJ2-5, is DAGVTQSPTHLIKTRGQQVTLRCSPKSGHDTVSWYQQALGQGPQFIFQYYEEEERQRGNFPDRFSGHQFPNYSSELNVNALLLGDSALYLCASSSYRDSQETQYFGPGTRLLVL.

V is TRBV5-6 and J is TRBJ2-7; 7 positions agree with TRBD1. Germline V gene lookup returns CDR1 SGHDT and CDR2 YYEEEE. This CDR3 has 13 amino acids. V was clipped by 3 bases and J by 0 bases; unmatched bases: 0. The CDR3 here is CASSWDSSYEQYV. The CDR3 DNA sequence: TGTGCCAGCAGCTGGGACAGCTCCTACGAGCAGTACGTC.

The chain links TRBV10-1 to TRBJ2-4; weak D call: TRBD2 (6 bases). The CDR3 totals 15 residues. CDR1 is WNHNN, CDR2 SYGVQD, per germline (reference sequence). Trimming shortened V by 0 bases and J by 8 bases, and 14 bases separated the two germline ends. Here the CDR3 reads CASSESRGNKDIQYF. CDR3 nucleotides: TGCGCCAGCAGTGAGTCCCGCGGGAATAAGGACATTCAGTACTTC.

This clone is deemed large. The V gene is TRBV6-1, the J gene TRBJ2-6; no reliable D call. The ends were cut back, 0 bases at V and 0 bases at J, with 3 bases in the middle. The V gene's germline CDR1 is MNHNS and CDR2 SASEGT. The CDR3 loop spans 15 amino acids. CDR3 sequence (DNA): TGTGCCAGCAGTGAAGCGAGCTCTGGGGCCAACGTCCTGACTTTC. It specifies CASSEASSGANVLTF.

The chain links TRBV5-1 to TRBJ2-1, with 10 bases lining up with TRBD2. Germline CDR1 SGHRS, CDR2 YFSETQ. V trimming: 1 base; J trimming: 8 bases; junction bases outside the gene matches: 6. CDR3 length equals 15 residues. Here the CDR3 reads CASSLTGTSVDEQFF. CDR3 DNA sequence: TGCGCCAGCAGCTTGACTGGGACTAGCGTCGATGAGCAGTTCTTC.

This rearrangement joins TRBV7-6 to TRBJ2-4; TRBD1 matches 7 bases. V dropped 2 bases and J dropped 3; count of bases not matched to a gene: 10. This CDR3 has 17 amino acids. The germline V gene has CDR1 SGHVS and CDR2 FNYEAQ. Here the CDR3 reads CASSLRQGLVGKNIQYF. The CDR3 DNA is TGTGCCAGCAGCTTAAGACAGGGTCTTGTGGGCAAAAACATTCAGTACTTC.

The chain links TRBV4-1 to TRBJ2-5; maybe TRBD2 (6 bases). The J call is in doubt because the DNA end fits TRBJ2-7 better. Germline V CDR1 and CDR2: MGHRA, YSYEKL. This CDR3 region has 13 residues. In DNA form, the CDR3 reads TGCGCCAGCAGCAATGGGGGGACCTACGAGCAGTACTTC. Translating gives CASSNGGTYEQYF.

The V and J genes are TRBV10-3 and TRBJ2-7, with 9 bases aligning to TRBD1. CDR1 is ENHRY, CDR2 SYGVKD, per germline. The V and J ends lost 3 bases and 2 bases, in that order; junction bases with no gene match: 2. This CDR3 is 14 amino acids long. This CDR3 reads CAISEGQGPYEQYF. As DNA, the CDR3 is TGTGCCATCAGTGAAGGACAGGGGCCCTACGAGCAGTACTTC.

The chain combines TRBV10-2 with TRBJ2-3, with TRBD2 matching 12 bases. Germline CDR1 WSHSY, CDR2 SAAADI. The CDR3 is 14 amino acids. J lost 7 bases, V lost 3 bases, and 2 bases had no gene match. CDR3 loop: CASSDGLAGNTQYF. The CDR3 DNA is TGCGCCAGCAGTGATGGACTAGCGGGGAATACGCAGTATTTT.

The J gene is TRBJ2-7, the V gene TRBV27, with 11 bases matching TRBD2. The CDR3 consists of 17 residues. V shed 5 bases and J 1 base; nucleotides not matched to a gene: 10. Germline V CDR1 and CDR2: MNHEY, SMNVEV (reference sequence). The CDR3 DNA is TGTGCCAGCAGTCCATCTAGCGGGAGGTACCTTTCCTACGAGCAGTACGTC. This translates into CASSPSSGRYLSYEQYV.

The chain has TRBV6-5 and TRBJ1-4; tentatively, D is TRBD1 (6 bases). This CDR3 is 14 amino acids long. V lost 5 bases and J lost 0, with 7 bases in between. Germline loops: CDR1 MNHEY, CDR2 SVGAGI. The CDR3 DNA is TGTGCCAGCAGTCGACAGGCAACTAATGAAAAACTGTTTTTT. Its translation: CASSRQATNEKLFF.

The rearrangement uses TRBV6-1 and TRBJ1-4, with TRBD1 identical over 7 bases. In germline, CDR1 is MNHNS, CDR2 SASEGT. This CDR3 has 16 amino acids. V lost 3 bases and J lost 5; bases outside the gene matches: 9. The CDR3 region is CASSDARGTANEKLFF. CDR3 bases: TGTGCCAGCAGTGACGCCCGTGGGACAGCAAATGAAAAACTGTTTTTT.

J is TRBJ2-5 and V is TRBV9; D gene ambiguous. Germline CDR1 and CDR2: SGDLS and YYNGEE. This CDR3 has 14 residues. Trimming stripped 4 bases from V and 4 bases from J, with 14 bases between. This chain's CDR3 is CASSSSPRPETQYF. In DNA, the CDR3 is TGTGCCAGCAGCTCCTCCCCGAGGCCAGAGACCCAGTACTTC.

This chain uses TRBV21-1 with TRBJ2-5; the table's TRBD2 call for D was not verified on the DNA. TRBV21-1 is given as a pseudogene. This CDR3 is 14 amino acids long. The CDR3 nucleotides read TGTGCCAGCAGCAAAGCGGGGGGAAAAGAGACCCAGTACTTC. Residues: CASSKAGGKETQYF.

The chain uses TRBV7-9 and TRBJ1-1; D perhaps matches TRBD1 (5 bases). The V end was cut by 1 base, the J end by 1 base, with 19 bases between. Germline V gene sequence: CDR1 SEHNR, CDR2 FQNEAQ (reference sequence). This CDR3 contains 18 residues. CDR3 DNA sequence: TGTGCCAGCAGCTTAGGGCAGGGCCGCAACTCGAGGAACACTGAAGCTTTCTTT. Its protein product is CASSLGQGRNSRNTEAFF.

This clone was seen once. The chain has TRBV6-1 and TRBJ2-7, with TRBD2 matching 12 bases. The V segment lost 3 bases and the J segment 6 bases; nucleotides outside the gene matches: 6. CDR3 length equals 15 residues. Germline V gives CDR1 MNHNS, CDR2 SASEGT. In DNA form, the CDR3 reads TGTGCCAGCAGTGACGTCACTAGCGGGAGGACCGAGCAGTACGTC. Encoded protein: CASSDVTSGRTEQYV.

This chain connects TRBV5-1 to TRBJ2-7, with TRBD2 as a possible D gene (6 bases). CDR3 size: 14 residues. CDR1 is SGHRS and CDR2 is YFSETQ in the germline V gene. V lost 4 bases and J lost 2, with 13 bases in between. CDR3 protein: CASSPEGATYEQYV. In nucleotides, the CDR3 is TGCGCCAGCAGCCCGGAGGGTGCCACCTACGAGCAGTACGTC.

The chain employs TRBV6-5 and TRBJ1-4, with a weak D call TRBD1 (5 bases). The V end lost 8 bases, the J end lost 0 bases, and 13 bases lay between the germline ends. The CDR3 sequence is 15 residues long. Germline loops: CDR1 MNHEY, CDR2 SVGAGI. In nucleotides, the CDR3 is TGTGCCAGCTCGGGGGGAGTGTCAACTAATGAAAAACTGTTTTTT. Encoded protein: CASSGGVSTNEKLFF.

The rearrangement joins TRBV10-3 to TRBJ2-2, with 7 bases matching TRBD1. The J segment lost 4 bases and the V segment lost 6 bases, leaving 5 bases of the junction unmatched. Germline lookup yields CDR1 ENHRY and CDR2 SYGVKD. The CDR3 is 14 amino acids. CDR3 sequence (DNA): TGTGCCATCAGGGGGACAGTCGGCACCGGGGAGCTGTTTTTT. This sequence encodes CAIRGTVGTGELFF.

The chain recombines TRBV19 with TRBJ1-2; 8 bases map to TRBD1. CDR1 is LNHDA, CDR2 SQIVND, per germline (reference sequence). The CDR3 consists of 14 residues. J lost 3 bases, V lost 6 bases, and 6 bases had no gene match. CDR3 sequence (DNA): TGTGCCAGTAGGGAAGGACAGGGTGACTATGGCTACACCTTC. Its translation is CASREGQGDYGYTF. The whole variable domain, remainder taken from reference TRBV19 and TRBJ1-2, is DGGITQSPKYLFRKEGQNVTLSCEQNLNHDAMYWYRQDPGQGLRLIYYSQIVNDFQKGDIAEGYSVSREKKESFPLTVTSAQKNPTAFYLCASREGQGDYGYTFGSGTRLTVV.

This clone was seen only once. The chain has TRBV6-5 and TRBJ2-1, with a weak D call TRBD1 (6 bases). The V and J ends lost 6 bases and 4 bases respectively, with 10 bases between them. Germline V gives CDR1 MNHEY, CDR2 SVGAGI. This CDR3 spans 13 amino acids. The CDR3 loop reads CASSRTEYNEQFF. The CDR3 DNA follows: TGTGCCAGCAGCCGGACAGAGTACAATGAGCAGTTCTTC.